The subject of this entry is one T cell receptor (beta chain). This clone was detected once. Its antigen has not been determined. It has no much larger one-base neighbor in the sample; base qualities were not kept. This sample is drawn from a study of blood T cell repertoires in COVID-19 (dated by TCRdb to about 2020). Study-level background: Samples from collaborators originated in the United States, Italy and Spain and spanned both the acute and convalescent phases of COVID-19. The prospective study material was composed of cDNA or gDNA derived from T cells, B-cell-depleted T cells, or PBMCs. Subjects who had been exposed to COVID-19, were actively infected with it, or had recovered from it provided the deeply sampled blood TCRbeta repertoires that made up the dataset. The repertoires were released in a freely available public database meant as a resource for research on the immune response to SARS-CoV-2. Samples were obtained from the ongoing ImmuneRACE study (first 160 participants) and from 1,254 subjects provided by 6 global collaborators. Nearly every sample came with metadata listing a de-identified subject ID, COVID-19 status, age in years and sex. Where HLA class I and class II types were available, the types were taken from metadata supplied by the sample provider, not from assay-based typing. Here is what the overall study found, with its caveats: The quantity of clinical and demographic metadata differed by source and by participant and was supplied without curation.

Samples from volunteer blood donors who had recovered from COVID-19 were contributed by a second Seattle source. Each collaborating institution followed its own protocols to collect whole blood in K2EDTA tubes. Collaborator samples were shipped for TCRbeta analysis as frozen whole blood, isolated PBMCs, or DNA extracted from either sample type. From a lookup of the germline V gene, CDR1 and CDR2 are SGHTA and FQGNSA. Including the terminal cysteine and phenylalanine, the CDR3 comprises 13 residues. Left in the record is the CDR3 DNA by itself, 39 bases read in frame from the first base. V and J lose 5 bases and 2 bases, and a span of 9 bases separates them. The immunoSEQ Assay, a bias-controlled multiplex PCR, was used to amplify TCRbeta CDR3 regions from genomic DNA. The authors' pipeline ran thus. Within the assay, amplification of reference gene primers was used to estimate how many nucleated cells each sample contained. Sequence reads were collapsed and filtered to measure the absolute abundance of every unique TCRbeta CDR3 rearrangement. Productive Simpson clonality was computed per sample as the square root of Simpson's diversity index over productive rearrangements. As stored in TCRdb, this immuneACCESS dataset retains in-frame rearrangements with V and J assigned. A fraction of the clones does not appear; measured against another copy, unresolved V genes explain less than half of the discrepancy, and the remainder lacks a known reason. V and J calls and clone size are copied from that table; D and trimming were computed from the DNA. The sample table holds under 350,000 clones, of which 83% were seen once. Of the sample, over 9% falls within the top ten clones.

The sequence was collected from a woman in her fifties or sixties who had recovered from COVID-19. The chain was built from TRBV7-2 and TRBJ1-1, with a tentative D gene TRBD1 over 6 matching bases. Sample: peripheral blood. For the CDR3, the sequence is CASSAGVNTEAFF. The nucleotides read TGTGCCAGCAGCGCAGGGGTAAACACTGAAGCTTTCTTT.